These T cell receptor beta chains were read from a single sample in a study of blood T cells in healthy people across ages. One entry per CDR3 protein, called by TCRdb with MiXCR from the 5' RACE reads. This table holds fewer than 1,000,000 distinct CDR3 sequences, 46% found once. The sample consisted of blood. These receptors were collected from an elderly man in good health. Both conserved end residues are trimmed from each CDR3. The order of the fields is CDR3 protein, V gene.

ASSSTVATEAF | TRBV7-9
ASSSGLAGSNEQF | TRBV7-2
ASSQDSEQF | TRBV3-1
ASSLDRGDQETQF | TRBV5-1
ASSFGASPSTDTQY | TRBV7-9
SASPDQGSSYNEQF | TRBV20-1
ASSSRDRGYNEQF | TRBV18
ASSTTVFTGYT | TRBV28
SARDLDRGHEAF | TRBV20-1
SATGQGAGTEAF | TRBV29-1
SASRQVGWAEQY | TRBV20-1
SASPSGTNTDTRY | TRBV20-1
ASRSSLLTDTQY | TRBV6-5
ATRMGGGSTYEQY | TRBV6-5
SAFLDSPSTDTQY | TRBV20-1
SVSRDRVLNTEAF | TRBV29-1
ASRLAGGPGVNEQY | TRBV12-3/TRBV12-4
ATSQGYYEQY | TRBV15
ASSYLASEQF | TRBV12-3/TRBV12-4
ASSSQLTPASQY | TRBV7-9
ASSVKGPYEQY | TRBV12-3/TRBV12-4
ASGRRRDQPQH | TRBV27
ASSQDSGDLNQPQH | TRBV4-1
SAPSGHEQY | TRBV20-1
SVERGDGGDTQY | TRBV29-1
ASSFGGSAPTQY | TRBV5-1
ASSGGTNYGYT | TRBV27
ATSGVFGAESGDTQY | TRBV24-1